This T cell receptor beta chain was captured by sequencing in a study of liver allograft versus peripheral blood T cells. Study as a whole: Liver transplant recipients had T cell receptor repertoires compared between transplanted liver and peripheral blood. Study results and caveats: There were reportedly differences between T cell receptor repertoires inside liver allografts and those in peripheral blood.

In regard to this clonotype: Its antigen remains unknown.

Each CDR3 protein gets one entry after TCRdb re-called the reads with MiXCR. In the table there are 7,500 to 8,500 distinct CDR3 sequences, around a sixth of which are singletons. The source of this sequence is a human patient who had a liver transplant. Some T cells may have originated in the graft donor.

The CDR3 sequence: CASSELPRPISGNTIYF. The DNA for the CDR3 is TGTGCCAGCAGTGAATTACCCAGGCCGATCTCTGGAAACACCATATATTTT. The chain has TRBV2 and TRBJ1-3, with unresolved D. CDR3 length: 17 residues. Germline V lookup: CDR1 SNHLY, CDR2 FYNNEI. The V gene lost 2 bases and the J gene lost 0 bases, with 14 bases spanning the gap.